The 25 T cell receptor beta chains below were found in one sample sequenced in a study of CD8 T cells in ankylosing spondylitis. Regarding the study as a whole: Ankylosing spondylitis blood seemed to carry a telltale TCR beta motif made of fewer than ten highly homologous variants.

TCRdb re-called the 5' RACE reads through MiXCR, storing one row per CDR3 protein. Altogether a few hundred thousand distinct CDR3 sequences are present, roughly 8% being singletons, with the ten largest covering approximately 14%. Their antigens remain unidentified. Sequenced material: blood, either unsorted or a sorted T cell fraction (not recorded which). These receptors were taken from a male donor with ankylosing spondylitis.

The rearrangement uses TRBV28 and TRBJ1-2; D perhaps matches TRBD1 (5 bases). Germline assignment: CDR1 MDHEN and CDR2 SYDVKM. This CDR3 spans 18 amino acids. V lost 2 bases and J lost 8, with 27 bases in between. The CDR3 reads CASSLISLREGEGYGYTF. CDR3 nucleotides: TGTGCCAGCAGTTTAATCTCCTTAAGGGAAGGGGAGGGGTACGGCTACACCTTC.

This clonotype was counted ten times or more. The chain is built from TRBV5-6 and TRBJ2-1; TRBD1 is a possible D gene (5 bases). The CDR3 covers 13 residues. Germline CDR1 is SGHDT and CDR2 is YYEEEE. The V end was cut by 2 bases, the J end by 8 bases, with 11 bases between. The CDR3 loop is CASSLTGSDEQFF. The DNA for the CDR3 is TGTGCCAGCAGCTTAACAGGTTCGGATGAGCAGTTCTTC.

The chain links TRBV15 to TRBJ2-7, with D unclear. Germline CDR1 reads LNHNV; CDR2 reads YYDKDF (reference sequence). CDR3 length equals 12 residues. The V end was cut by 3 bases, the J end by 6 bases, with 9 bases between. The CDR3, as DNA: TGTGCCACCAGCAGCCGAGCTCGCGAGCAGTACTTC. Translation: CATSSRAREQYF. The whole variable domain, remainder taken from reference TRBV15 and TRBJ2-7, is DAMVIQNPRYQVTQFGKPVTLSCSQTLNHNVMYWYQQKSSQAPKLLFHYYDKDFNNEADTPDNFQSRRPNTSFCFLDIRSPGLGDTAMYLCATSSRAREQYFGPGTRLTVT.

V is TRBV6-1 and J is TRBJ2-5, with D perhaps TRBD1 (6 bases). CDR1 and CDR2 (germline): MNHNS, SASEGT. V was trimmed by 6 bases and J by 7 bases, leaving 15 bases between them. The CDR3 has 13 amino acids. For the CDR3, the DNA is TGTGCCAGCAGCACCACAGGGATGCTGACCCAGTACTTC. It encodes CASSTTGMLTQYF.

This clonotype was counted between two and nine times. CDR3 loop: CASSGWRGGQETQYF. CDR3 nucleotides: TGTGCCAGCAGTGGATGGCGGGGGGGACAAGAGACCCAGTACTTC. The chain is built from TRBV2 and TRBJ2-5, with 9 bases matching TRBD2. V lost 4 bases to trimming and J lost 2 bases; unmatched junction nucleotides: 5. The CDR3 runs 15 residues. Germline V gene data show CDR1 as SNHLY and CDR2 as FYNNEI.

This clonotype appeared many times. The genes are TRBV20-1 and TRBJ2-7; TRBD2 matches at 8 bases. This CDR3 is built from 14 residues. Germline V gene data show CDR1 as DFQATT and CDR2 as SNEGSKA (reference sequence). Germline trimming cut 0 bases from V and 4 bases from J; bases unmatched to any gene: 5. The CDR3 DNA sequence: TGCAGTGCTAGAGAGAGGACTAGCTCTTACGAGCAGTACTTC. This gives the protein CSARERTSSYEQYF.

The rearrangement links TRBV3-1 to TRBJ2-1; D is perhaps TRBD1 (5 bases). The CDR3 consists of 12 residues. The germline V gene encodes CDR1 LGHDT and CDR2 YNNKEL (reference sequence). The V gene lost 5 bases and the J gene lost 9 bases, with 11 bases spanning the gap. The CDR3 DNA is TGTGCCAGCAGCAGTACCCAGGGTGAGCAGTTCTTC. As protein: CASSSTQGEQFF.

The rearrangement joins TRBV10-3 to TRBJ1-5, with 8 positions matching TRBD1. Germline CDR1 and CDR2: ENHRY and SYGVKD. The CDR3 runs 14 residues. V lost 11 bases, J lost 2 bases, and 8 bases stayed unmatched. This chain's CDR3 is CAVQGVEGNQPQHF. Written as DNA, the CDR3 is TGTGCCGTACAGGGGGTGGAAGGCAATCAGCCCCAGCATTTT.

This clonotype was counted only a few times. The CDR3 region is CASSLAPNQPQHF. The CDR3 coding sequence is TGTGCCAGCAGCTTAGCGCCCAATCAGCCCCAGCATTTT. The rearrangement joins TRBV11-2 to TRBJ1-5; D gene ambiguous. This CDR3 contains 13 residues. The germline V gene has CDR1 SGHAT and CDR2 FQNNGV. V lost 1 base and J 3 bases, leaving 4 bases between the germline ends.

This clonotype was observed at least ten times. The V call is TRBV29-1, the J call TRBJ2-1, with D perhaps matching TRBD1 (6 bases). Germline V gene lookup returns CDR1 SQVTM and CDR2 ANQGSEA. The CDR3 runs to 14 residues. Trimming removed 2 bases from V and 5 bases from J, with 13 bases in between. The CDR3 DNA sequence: TGCAGCGTTGAATTCTGGACAGAGGACAATGAGCAGTTCTTC. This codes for CSVEFWTEDNEQFF.

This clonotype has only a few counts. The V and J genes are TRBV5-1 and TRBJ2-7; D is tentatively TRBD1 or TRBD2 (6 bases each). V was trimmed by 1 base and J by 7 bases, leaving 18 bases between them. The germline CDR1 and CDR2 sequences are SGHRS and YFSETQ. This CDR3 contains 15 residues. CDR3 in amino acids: CASSLWGLGAGEQYF. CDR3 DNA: TGCGCCAGCAGCTTGTGGGGACTGGGGGCGGGGGAGCAGTACTTC.

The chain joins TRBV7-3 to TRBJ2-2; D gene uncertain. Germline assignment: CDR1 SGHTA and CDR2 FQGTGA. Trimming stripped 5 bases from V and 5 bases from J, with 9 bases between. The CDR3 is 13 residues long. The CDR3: CASSTQRTGELFF. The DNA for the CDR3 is TGTGCCAGCAGCACACAGAGAACCGGGGAGCTGTTTTTT.

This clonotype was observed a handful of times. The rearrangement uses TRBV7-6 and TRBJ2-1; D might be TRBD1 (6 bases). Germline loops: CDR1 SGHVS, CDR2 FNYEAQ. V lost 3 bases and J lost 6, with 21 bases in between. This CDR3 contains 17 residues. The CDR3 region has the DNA TGTGCCAGCAGCTTTCCCCCTCCTCCTGCGGACAGCAATGAGCAGTTCTTC. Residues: CASSFPPPPADSNEQFF.

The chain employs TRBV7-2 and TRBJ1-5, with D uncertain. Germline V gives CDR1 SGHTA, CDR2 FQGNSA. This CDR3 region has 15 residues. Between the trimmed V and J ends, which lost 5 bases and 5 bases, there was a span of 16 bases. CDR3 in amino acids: CASSREGLIDQPQHF. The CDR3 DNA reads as TGTGCCAGCAGCCGGGAGGGTTTGATAGATCAGCCCCAGCATTTT.

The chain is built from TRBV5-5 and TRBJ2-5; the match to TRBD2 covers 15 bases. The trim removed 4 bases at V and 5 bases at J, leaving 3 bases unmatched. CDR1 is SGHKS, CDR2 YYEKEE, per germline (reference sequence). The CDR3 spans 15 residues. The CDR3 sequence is CASSRGLAGGETQYF. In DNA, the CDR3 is TGTGCCAGCAGCCGAGGACTAGCGGGAGGGGAGACCCAGTACTTC.

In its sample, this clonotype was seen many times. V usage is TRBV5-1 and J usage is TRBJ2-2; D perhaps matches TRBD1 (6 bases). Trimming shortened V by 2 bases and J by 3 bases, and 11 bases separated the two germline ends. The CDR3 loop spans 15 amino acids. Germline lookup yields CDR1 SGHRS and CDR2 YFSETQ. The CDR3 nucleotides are TGCGCCAGCAGCTTAGTGGGGGCCGACACCGGGGAGCTGTTTTTT. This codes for CASSLVGADTGELFF.

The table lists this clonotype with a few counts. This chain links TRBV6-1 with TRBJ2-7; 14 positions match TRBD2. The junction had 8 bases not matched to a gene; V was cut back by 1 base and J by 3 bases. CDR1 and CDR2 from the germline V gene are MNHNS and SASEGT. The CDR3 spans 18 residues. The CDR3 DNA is TGTGCCAGCAGTGAAGGTCTTTCCGGGACTAGCGGGAGCTACGAGCAGTACTTC. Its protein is CASSEGLSGTSGSYEQYF.

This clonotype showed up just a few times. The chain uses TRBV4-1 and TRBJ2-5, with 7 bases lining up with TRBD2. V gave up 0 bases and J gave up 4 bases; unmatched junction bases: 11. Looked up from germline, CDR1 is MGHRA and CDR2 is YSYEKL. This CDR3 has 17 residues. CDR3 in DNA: TGCGCCAGCAGCCAAGATTTGGGCGGGAGAGTTGCAGAGACCCAGTACTTC. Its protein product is CASSQDLGGRVAETQYF.

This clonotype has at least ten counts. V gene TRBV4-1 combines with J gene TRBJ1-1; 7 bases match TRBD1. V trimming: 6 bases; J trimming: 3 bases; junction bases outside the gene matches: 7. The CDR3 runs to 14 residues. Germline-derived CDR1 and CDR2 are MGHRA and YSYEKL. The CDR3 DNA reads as TGCGCCAGCAGTGAGGGACAGCCCGACACTGAAGCTTTCTTT. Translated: CASSEGQPDTEAFF.

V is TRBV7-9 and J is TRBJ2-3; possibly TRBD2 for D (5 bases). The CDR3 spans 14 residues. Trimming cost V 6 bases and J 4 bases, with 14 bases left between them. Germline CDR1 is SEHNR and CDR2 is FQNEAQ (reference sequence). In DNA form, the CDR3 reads TGTGCCAGCAGGCCAACTAGTGGGTCAGATACGCAGTATTTT. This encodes CASRPTSGSDTQYF.

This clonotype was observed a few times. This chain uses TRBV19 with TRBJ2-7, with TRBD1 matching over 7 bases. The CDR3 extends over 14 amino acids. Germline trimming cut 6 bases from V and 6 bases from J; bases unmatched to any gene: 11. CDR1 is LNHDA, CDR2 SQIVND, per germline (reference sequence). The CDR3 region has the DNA TGTGCCAGTAGAGGGACAGCCCCCGCCGGCGAGCAGTACTTC. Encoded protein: CASRGTAPAGEQYF.

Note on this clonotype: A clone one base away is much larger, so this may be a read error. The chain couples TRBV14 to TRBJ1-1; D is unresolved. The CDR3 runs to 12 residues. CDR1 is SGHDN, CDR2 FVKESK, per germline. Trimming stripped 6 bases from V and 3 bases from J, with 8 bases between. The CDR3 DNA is TGTGCCAGCAGACCCATGGACACTGAAGCTTTCTTT. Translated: CASRPMDTEAFF.

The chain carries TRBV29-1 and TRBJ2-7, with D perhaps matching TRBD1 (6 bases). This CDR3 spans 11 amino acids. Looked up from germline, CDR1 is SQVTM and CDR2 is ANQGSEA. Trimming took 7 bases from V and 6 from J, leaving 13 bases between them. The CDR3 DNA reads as TGCAGCGCCGCAGGGGCGGGCGAGCAGTACTTC. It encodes CSAAGAGEQYF.

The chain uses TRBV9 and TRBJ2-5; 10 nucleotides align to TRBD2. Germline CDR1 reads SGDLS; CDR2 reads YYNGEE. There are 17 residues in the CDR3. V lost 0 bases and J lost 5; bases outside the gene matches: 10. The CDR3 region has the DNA TGTGCCAGCAGCGTAGGGGCTAGCGGGAGTCCTTTGGAGACCCAGTACTTC. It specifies CASSVGASGSPLETQYF.

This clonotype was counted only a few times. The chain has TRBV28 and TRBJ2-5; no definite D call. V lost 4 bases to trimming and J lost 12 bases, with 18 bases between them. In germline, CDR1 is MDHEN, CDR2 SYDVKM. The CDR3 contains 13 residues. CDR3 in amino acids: CASSSPRRRQKYF. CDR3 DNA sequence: TGTGCCAGCAGTTCCCCCCGGCGCCGCCAGAAGTACTTC.